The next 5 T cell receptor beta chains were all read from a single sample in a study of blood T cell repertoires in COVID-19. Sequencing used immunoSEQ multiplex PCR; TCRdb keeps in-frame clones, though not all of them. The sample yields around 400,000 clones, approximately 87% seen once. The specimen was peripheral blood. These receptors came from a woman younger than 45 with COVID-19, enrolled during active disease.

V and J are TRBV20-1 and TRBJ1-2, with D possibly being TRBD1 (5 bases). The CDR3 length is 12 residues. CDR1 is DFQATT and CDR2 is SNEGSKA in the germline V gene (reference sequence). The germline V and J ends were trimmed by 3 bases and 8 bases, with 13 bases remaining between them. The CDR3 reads CSASPRGTGYTF. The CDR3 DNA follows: TGCAGTGCTAGTCCCCGGGGGACCGGCTACACCTTC.

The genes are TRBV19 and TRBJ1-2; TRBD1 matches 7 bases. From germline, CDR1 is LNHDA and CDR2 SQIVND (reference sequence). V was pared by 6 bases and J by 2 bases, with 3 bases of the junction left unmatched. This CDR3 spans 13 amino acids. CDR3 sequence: CASSPDRNYGYTF. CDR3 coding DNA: TGTGCCAGTAGCCCGGACAGGAACTATGGCTACACCTTC.

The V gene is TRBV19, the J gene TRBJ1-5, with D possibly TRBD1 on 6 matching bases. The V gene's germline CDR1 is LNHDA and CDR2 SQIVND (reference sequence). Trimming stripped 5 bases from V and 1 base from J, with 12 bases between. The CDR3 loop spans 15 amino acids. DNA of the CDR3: TGTGCCAGTAGTTCAACAGGGTGGAGCAATCAGCCCCAGCATTTT. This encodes CASSSTGWSNQPQHF. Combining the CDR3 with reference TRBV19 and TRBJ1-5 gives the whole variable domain DGGITQSPKYLFRKEGQNVTLSCEQNLNHDAMYWYRQDPGQGLRLIYYSQIVNDFQKGDIAEGYSVSREKKESFPLTVTSAQKNPTAFYLCASSSTGWSNQPQHFGDGTRLSIL.

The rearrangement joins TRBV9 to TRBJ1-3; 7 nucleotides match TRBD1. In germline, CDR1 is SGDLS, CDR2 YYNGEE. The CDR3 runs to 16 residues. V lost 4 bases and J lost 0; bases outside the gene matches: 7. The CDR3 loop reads CASSRGQVVSGNTIYF. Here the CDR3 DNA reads TGTGCCAGCAGCCGAGGACAGGTCGTCTCTGGAAACACCATATATTTT.

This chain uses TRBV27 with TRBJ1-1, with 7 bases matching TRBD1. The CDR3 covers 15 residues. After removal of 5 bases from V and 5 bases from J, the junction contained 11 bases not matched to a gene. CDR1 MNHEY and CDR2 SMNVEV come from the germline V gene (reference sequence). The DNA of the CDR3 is TGTGCCAGCAGTGTAGCACAGGGGCGTGGGACTGAAGCTTTCTTT. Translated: CASSVAQGRGTEAFF.